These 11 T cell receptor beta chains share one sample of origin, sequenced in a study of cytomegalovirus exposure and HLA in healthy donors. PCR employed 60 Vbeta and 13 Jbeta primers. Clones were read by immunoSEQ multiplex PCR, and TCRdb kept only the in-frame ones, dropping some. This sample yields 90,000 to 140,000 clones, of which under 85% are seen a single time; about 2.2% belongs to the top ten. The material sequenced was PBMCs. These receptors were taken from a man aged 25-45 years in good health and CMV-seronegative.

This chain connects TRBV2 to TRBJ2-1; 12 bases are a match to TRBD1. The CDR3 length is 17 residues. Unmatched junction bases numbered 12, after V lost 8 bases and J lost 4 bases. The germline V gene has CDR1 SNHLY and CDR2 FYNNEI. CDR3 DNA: TGTGCCAGCCGGGACAGGGGGCCTAGCGGGATTTACAATGAGCAGTTCTTC. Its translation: CASRDRGPSGIYNEQFF. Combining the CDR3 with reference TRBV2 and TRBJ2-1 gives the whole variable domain EPEVTQTPSHQVTQMGQEVILRCVPISNHLYFYWYRQILGQKVEFLVSFYNNEISEKSEIFDDQFSVERPDGSNFTLKIRSTKLEDSAMYFCASRDRGPSGIYNEQFFGPGTRLTVL.

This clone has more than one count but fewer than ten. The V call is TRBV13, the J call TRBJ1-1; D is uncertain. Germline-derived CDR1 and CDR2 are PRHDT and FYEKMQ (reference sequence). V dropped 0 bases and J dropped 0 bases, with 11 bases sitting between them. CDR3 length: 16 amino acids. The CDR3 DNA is TGTGCCAGCAGCTTAGGCCTGAACAGCATGAACACTGAAGCTTTCTTT. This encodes CASSLGLNSMNTEAFF.

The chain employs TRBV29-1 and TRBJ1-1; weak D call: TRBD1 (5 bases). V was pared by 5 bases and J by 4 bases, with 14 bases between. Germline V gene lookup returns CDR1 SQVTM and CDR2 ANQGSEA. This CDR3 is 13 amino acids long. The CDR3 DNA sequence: TGCAGCGTTCACAACATGGGGGGCACTGAAGCTTTCTTT. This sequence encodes CSVHNMGGTEAFF.

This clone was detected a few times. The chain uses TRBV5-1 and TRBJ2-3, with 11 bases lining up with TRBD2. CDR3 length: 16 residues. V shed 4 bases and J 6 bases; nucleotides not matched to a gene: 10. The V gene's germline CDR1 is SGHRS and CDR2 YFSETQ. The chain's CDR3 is CASSPGTSGLSDTQYF. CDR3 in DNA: TGCGCCAGCAGCCCAGGGACTAGCGGTCTGTCCGATACGCAGTATTTT.

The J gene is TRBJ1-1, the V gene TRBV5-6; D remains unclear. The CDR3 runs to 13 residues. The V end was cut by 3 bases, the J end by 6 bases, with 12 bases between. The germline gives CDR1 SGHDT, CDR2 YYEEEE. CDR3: CASSSYSFAEAFF. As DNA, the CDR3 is TGTGCCAGCAGCTCCTACAGTTTTGCTGAAGCTTTCTTT.

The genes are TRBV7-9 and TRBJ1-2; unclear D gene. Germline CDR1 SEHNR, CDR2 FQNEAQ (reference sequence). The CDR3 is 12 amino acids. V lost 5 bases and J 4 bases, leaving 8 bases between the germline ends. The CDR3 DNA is TGTGCCAGCAGCCCAAACAGCTATGGCTACACCTTC. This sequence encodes CASSPNSYGYTF.

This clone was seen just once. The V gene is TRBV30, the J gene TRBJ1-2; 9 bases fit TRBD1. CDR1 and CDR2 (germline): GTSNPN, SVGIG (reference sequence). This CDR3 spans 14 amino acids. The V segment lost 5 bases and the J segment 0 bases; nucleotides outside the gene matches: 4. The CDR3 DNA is TGTGCCTGGCAGGGACAGGGAACTAACTATGGCTACACCTTC. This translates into CAWQGQGTNYGYTF.

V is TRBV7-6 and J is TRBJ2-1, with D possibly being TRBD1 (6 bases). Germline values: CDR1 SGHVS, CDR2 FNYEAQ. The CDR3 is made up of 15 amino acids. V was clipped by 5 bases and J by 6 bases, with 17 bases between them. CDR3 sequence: CASSRIINRVNEQFF. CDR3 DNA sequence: TGTGCCAGCAGCCGAATCATAAACAGGGTCAATGAGCAGTTCTTC.

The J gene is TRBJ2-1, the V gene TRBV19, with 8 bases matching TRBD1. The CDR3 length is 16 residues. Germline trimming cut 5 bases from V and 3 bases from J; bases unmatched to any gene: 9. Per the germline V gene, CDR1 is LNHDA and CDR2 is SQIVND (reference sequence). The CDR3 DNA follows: TGTGCCAGTAGTCTTCTCTACAGGGGGGACTACAATGAGCAGTTCTTC. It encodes CASSLLYRGDYNEQFF.

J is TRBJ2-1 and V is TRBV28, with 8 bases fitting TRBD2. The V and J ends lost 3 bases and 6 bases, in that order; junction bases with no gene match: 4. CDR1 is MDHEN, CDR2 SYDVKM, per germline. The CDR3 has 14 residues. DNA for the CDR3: TGTGCCAGCAGTTTTAGCGGGACCCTCAATGAGCAGTTCTTC. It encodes CASSFSGTLNEQFF. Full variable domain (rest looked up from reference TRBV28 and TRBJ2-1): DVKVTQSSRYLVKRTGEKVFLECVQDMDHENMFWYRQDPGLGLRLIYFSYDVKMKEKGDIPEGYSVSREKKERFSLILESASTNQTSMYLCASSFSGTLNEQFFGPGTRLTVL.

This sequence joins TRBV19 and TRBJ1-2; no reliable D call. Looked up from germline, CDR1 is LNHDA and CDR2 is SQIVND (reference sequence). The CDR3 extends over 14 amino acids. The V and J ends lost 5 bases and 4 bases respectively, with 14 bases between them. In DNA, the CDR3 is TGTGCCAGTAGTGGAACCTCAGCGATCTATGGCTACACCTTC. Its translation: CASSGTSAIYGYTF. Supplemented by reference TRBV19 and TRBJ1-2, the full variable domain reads DGGITQSPKYLFRKEGQNVTLSCEQNLNHDAMYWYRQDPGQGLRLIYYSQIVNDFQKGDIAEGYSVSREKKESFPLTVTSAQKNPTAFYLCASSGTSAIYGYTFGSGTRLTVV.